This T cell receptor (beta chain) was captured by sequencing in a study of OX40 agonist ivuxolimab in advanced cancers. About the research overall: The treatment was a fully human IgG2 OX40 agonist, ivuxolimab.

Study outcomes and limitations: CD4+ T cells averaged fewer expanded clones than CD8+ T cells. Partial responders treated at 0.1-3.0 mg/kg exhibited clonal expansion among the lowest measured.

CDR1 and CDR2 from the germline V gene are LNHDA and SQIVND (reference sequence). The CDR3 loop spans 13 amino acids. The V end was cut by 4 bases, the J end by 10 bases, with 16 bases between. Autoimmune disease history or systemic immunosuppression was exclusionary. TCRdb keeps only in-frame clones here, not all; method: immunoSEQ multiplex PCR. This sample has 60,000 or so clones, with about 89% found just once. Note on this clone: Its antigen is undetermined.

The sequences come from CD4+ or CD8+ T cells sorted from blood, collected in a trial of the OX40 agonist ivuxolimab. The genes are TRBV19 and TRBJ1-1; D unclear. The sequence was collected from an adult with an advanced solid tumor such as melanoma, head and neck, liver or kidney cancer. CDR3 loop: CASSTLTRERAFF. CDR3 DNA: TGTGCCAGTAGTACCCTCACCCGGGAGAGAGCTTTCTTT.